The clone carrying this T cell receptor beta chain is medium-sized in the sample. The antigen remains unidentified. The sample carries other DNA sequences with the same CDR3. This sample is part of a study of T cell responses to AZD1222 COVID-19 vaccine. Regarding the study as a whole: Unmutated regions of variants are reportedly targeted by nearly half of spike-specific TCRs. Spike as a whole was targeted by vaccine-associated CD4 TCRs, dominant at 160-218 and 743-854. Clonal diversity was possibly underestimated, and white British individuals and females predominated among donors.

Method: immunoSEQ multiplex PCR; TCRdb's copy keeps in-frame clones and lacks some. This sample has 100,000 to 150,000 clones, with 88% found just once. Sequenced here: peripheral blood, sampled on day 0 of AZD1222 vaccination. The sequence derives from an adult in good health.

The DNA of the CDR3 is TGTGCCACCAGCAGAGGGGGGGGGAACTATGGCTACACCTTC. It encodes CATSRGGGNYGYTF. This sequence joins TRBV15 and TRBJ1-2; a weak D match, TRBD1 (5 bases). V gave up 1 base and J gave up 2 bases, with 8 bases separating them. The CDR3 length is 14 residues. The germline V gene encodes CDR1 LNHNV and CDR2 YYDKDF (reference sequence). The variable domain in full, completed from reference TRBV15 and TRBJ1-2, reads DAMVIQNPRYQVTQFGKPVTLSCSQTLNHNVMYWYQQKSSQAPKLLFHYYDKDFNNEADTPDNFQSRRPNTSFCFLDIRSPGLGDTAMYLCATSRGGGNYGYTFGSGTRLTVV.